This TCR beta chain is from a study of T cell repertoires in cytomegalovirus infection. Study-wide results and limits: HLA-C-restricted, CMV-specific TCR beta clonotypes were dominant ex vivo.

About this clonotype: Its antigen is undetermined.

TCRdb re-called the reads through MiXCR, storing one row per CDR3 protein. The sample has about 770,000 distinct CDR3 sequences, roughly 28% seen once. The sample was cultured CD8+ T cells from PBMCs, taken from culture after CMV antigen stimulation. This TCR was sampled from a human donor in good health (CMV status not recorded). Some clones in this sample may be carry-over from other donors' samples.

CDR3 in amino acids: CASSQGTNGGELFF. DNA of the CDR3: TGCGCCAGCAGCCAAGGGACAAATGGCGGGGAGCTGTTTTTT. V and J are TRBV4-1 and TRBJ2-2; weak D call: TRBD1 (5 bases). From germline, CDR1 is MGHRA and CDR2 YSYEKL. The CDR3 is made up of 14 amino acids. The V and J ends lost 1 base and 7 bases respectively, with 10 bases between them.